The 28 T cell receptor beta chains presented below share a single source sample, sequenced in a study of tumor-infiltrating T cells and Merkel cell polyomavirus. Study-wide background: The study examined CD8+ T cells specific for the Merkel cell polyomavirus KLL epitope.

Assay used: immunoSEQ multiplex PCR; TCRdb lists only in-frame clones, some missing. Altogether about 25,000 clones are present, roughly 85% being singletons, with the ten largest covering around 2.7%. Robust Merkel cell polyomavirus Large T antigen positivity by immunohistochemistry was seen in all patients' tumors. Sequenced: lymph node tissue. The origin of the receptors is a man aged 50 or older with Merkel cell carcinoma.

In DNA, the CDR3 is TGTGCCAGCAGCCCAAGGGCGGGGGCATCAAAGGTGGAGACCCAGTACTTC. Translating it yields CASSPRAGASKVETQYF. The chain combines TRBV5-4 with TRBJ2-5; D is possibly TRBD2 (7 bases). The CDR3 loop spans 17 amino acids. V was trimmed by 4 bases and J by 5 bases, leaving 24 bases between them. CDR1 is SGHNT, CDR2 YYREEE, per germline (reference sequence).

V is TRBV6-5 and J is TRBJ1-5; D ambiguous. The CDR3 extends over 12 amino acids. Trimming took off 5 bases at V and 6 bases at J, with 8 bases between the two ends. The germline CDR1 and CDR2 sequences are MNHEY and SVGAGI. The CDR3 bases are TGTGCCAGCAGTCACATGGTTCAGCCCCAGCATTTT. Translation gives CASSHMVQPQHF.

V usage is TRBV7-8 and J usage is TRBJ1-3, with D uncertain. The CDR3 extends over 14 amino acids. Germline loops: CDR1 SGHVS, CDR2 FQNEAQ. Trimming left V 0 bases short and J 3 bases short, with 6 bases between. DNA of the CDR3: TGTGCCAGCAGCTTAGCTCCAGGTGGAAACACCATATATTTT. This codes for CASSLAPGGNTIYF.

The rearrangement joins TRBV10-3 to TRBJ2-3; 9 nucleotides align to TRBD1. Trimming at V came to 4 bases and at J to 4 bases, leaving 18 bases not matched to a gene. Germline lookup yields CDR1 ENHRY and CDR2 SYGVKD. There are 19 residues in the CDR3. This chain's CDR3 is CAISGLRDRDVPDADTQYF. For the CDR3, the DNA is TGTGCCATCAGTGGCCTCCGGGACAGGGATGTGCCCGACGCAGATACGCAGTATTTT.

This clone was counted a single time. The J gene is TRBJ2-6, the V gene TRBV27, with D uncertain. The CDR3 extends over 16 amino acids. Trimming removed 5 bases from V and 0 bases from J, with 11 bases in between. Germline V gene sequence: CDR1 MNHEY, CDR2 SMNVEV (reference sequence). DNA for the CDR3: TGTGCCAGCAGTCCCCAAACACCCTCTGGGGCCAACGTCCTGACTTTC. Protein: CASSPQTPSGANVLTF.

This clone was seen only a few times. V and J are TRBV5-1 and TRBJ2-7; the D is unclear. Germline V gene sequence: CDR1 SGHRS, CDR2 YFSETQ. The CDR3 extends over 13 amino acids. Between the trimmed V and J ends, which lost 4 bases and 0 bases, there was a span of 8 bases. The CDR3 coding sequence is TGCGCCAGCAGCCATGCTAGCTCCTACGAGCAGTACTTC. It encodes CASSHASSYEQYF.

The V call is TRBV7-8, the J call TRBJ2-3; 14 nucleotides align to TRBD2. Germline trimming cut 5 bases from V and 5 bases from J; bases unmatched to any gene: 3. The CDR3 sequence is 15 residues long. Germline V gives CDR1 SGHVS, CDR2 FQNEAQ. CDR3 coding DNA: TGTGCCAGCAGCCCCGGGACTAGCGGGAGAGATACGCAGTATTTT. Translating it yields CASSPGTSGRDTQYF.

In this sample, this clone turned up a few times. The rearrangement uses TRBV29-1 and TRBJ2-7, with 10 nucleotides matching TRBD1. Germline V gene data show CDR1 as SQVTM and CDR2 as ANQGSEA. The ends lost 1 base at V and 6 bases at J; junction bases unmatched: 0. The CDR3 is 12 amino acids. CDR3 residues: CSVEGTGGEQYF. Written as DNA, the CDR3 is TGCAGCGTTGAAGGGACAGGGGGCGAGCAGTACTTC.

This rearrangement joins TRBV18 to TRBJ2-7; 12 nucleotides agree with TRBD2. The CDR3 has 18 amino acids. The germline V gene has CDR1 KGHSH and CDR2 LQKENI. With V trimmed by 6 bases and J by 2 bases, 14 bases remained unmatched. The CDR3 DNA reads TGTGCCAGCTCGCCCACTAGCGGGAGGACACTAGTGGCCTACGAGCAGTACTTC. Translation: CASSPTSGRTLVAYEQYF.

The chain carries TRBV6-6 and TRBJ1-1, with D uncertain. Germline CDR1 reads MNHNY; CDR2 reads SVGAGI (reference sequence). This CDR3 comprises 12 residues. Trimming left V 6 bases short and J 7 bases short, with 12 bases between. CDR3 in DNA: TGTGCCAGCAGAGACACGGTTCTTGAAGCTTTCTTT. Protein sequence: CASRDTVLEAFF.

The genes are TRBV2 and TRBJ2-7; weak D call: TRBD1 (7 bases). Germline CDR1 SNHLY, CDR2 FYNNEI. This CDR3 contains 12 residues. Trimming shortened V by 9 bases and J by 7 bases, and 16 bases separated the two germline ends. The CDR3 sequence: CARRAAGGEQYF. The CDR3 DNA reads as TGTGCCAGGCGGGCGGCAGGGGGGGAGCAGTACTTC.

Here the CDR3 DNA reads TGTGCCAGCAGTTTACGGGGTAACACCGGGGAGCTGTTTTTT. Translation: CASSLRGNTGELFF. V gene TRBV27 combines with J gene TRBJ2-2, with TRBD2 as a possible D gene (5 bases). Per the germline V gene, CDR1 is MNHEY and CDR2 is SMNVEV (reference sequence). CDR3 length: 14 amino acids. Trimming removed 2 bases from V and 2 bases from J, with 6 bases in between.

CDR3 region: CSVKRGQGVYGEKLFF. Written as DNA, the CDR3 is TGCAGCGTTAAGCGGGGACAGGGTGTATATGGGGAAAAACTGTTTTTT. The V gene is TRBV29-1, the J gene TRBJ1-4, with TRBD1 identical over 9 bases. The V and J ends lost 5 bases and 8 bases, in that order; junction bases with no gene match: 15. The CDR3 contains 16 residues. CDR1 and CDR2 from the germline V gene are SQVTM and ANQGSEA.

The V gene is TRBV9, the J gene TRBJ2-7; TRBD1 agrees at 9 bases. The CDR3 covers 15 residues. Per the germline V gene, CDR1 is SGDLS and CDR2 is YYNGEE. V was clipped by 4 bases and J by 3 bases; unmatched bases: 8. The DNA of the CDR3 is TGTGCCAGCAGCCCAGGGACAGGGTACATCTACGAGCAGTACTTC. It yields the protein CASSPGTGYIYEQYF.

This chain joins TRBV7-2 and TRBJ2-5; TRBD2 agrees at 13 bases. The CDR3 is made up of 16 amino acids. Trimming at V came to 5 bases and at J to 5 bases, leaving 8 bases not matched to a gene. Germline V lookup: CDR1 SGHTA, CDR2 FQGNSA. CDR3: CASSLSGLAGEETQYF. In DNA, the CDR3 is TGTGCCAGCAGCCTCTCTGGACTAGCGGGGGAGGAGACCCAGTACTTC.

The chain carries TRBV11-1 and TRBJ2-3; maybe TRBD1 (5 bases). Germline CDR1 is SGHAT and CDR2 is FQDESV (reference sequence). The V gene lost 4 bases and the J gene lost 6 bases, with 17 bases spanning the gap. The CDR3 is made up of 15 amino acids. This CDR3 reads CASSSTGVRIDTQYF. The CDR3 DNA reads as TGTGCCAGCAGCTCTACAGGAGTGAGGATTGATACGCAGTATTTT.

This rearrangement joins TRBV6-1 to TRBJ1-2, with D unclear. There are 13 residues in the CDR3. CDR1 is MNHNS and CDR2 is SASEGT in the germline V gene. Trimming cost V 1 base and J 8 bases, with 11 bases left between them. The CDR3 DNA follows: TGTGCCAGCAGTGAAGTTCCGCCGGGGGGCTACACCTTC. It codes for CASSEVPPGGYTF.

Turning to this clone: One end of the junction fails to match germline, which may point to a read error. The chain links TRBV6-1 to TRBJ1-2; D unclear. CDR1 is MNHNS and CDR2 is SASEGT in the germline V gene. This CDR3 is 15 amino acids long. The CDR3 DNA is TGTGCCAGCAGCGAAGGAGGGATAGCGCTCTATGGCTACACCTTC. Protein: CASSEGGIALYGYTF.

The chain combines TRBV7-6 with TRBJ2-1; 8 nucleotides line up with TRBD1. This CDR3 has 13 residues. Germline CDR1 is SGHVS and CDR2 is FNYEAQ. Unmatched junction bases numbered 6, after V lost 2 bases and J lost 12 bases. The CDR3 loop is CASSLPGQGGQFF. The CDR3 DNA reads TGTGCCAGCAGCTTACCAGGACAGGGTGGGCAGTTCTTC.

The rearrangement joins TRBV7-2 to TRBJ2-5; maybe TRBD2 (6 bases). CDR1 and CDR2 from the germline V gene are SGHTA and FQGNSA. Trimming removed 1 base at V and 10 bases at J, with 10 bases between. CDR3 size: 12 residues. The CDR3, as DNA: TGTGCCAGCAGCTTAGACCGGGGGAGCCAGTACTTC. It encodes CASSLDRGSQYF.

This clone was detected only a few times. The CDR3 loop reads CASAPAYEQYF. The CDR3 DNA reads TGTGCCAGCGCCCCAGCCTACGAGCAGTACTTC. The chain combines TRBV2 with TRBJ2-7; D uncertain. The CDR3 covers 11 residues. In germline, CDR1 is SNHLY, CDR2 FYNNEI. V was pared by 8 bases and J by 2 bases, with 7 bases between.

This clone occurred once. The CDR3: CASSLSGAPNEKLFF. DNA for the CDR3: TGTGCCAGCAGCTTAAGCGGGGCGCCTAATGAAAAACTGTTTTTT. J is TRBJ1-4 and V is TRBV7-6; perhaps TRBD1 as D (5 bases). Germline assignment: CDR1 SGHVS and CDR2 FNYEAQ. This CDR3 comprises 15 residues. V was clipped by 2 bases and J by 3 bases, with 10 bases between them.

The gene calls are TRBV25-1 and TRBJ1-2; D may be TRBD1 (5 bases). Germline CDR1 reads MGHDK; CDR2 reads SYGVNS. The CDR3 spans 11 residues. The V gene lost 9 bases and the J gene lost 5 bases, with 10 bases spanning the gap. The DNA of the CDR3 is TGTGCCAGTTGGGGGGGATATGGCTACACCTTC. Protein product: CASWGGYGYTF.

The chain uses TRBV30 and TRBJ2-3; the match to TRBD2 covers 10 bases. CDR1 and CDR2 (germline): GTSNPN, SVGIG (reference sequence). This CDR3 contains 14 residues. The CDR3 nucleotides are TGTATCATGCTAGCGGGAGCCTACACAGATACGCAGTATTTT. Residues: CIMLAGAYTDTQYF.

The chain employs TRBV6-6 and TRBJ2-7, with 7 bases matching TRBD2. Germline loops: CDR1 MNHNY, CDR2 SVGAGI (reference sequence). CDR3 size: 15 residues. Germline trimming cut 7 bases from V and 1 base from J; bases unmatched to any gene: 10. The CDR3 here is CASTPSGGRSYEQYF. CDR3 in DNA: TGTGCCAGCACCCCTAGCGGCGGCAGGTCCTACGAGCAGTACTTC.

The V and J genes are TRBV19 and TRBJ2-7; 9 nucleotides agree with TRBD1. V dropped 4 bases and J dropped 2; count of bases not matched to a gene: 18. From germline, CDR1 is LNHDA and CDR2 SQIVND (reference sequence). The CDR3 runs to 19 residues. The CDR3 here is CASSTTYSKSRDRAYEQYF. CDR3 nucleotide sequence: TGTGCCAGTAGTACAACCTATAGCAAATCCCGGGACAGGGCCTACGAGCAGTACTTC.

The gene calls are TRBV6-5 and TRBJ2-5; TRBD1 matches at 12 bases. The J call may be mistaken, given a closer DNA end match to TRBJ2-7. Germline lookup yields CDR1 MNHEY and CDR2 SVGAGI. There are 15 residues in the CDR3. As DNA, the CDR3 is TGTGCCAGCAGCTCCCCGGGACAGGGGGCGTACGAGCAGTACTTC. Its translation is CASSSPGQGAYEQYF.

The chain joins TRBV5-1 to TRBJ1-4; the D gene is possibly TRBD1 (5 bases). This CDR3 spans 16 amino acids. Germline assignment: CDR1 SGHRS and CDR2 YFSETQ. With 4 bases removed from V and 0 bases from J, the gap between germline ends came to 13 bases. CDR3 sequence: CASSTSGTATNEKLFF. CDR3 DNA sequence: TGCGCCAGCAGCACCTCAGGGACTGCAACTAATGAAAAACTGTTTTTT. Together with reference TRBV5-1 and TRBJ1-4, the CDR3 gives the full variable domain: KAGVTQTPRYLIKTRGQQVTLSCSPISGHRSVSWYQQTPGQGLQFLFEYFSETQRNKGNFPGRFSGRQFSNSRSEMNVSTLELGDSALYLCASSTSGTATNEKLFFGSGTQLSVL.